This T cell receptor beta chain was found in a study of blood T cells in healthy people across ages. A second roughly 6 to 12 cycle PCR used barcoded and J-beta primers. TCRdb reprocessed the 5' RACE reads with MiXCR, giving one entry per CDR3 protein. This table has more than 750,000 distinct CDR3 sequences, 29% appearing once. These data also formed part of another study, on T cells of mothers and their children.

This TCR came from a woman aged 40 to 49 in good health. The sample comprised blood.

The CDR3 loop reads CASSLGVGANVLTF. The CDR3 DNA sequence: TGTGCCAGCAGTTTAGGGGTTGGGGCCAACGTCCTGACTTTC. The chain combines TRBV12-3 or TRBV12-4 with TRBJ2-6, with D unclear. The germline V and J ends were trimmed by 1 base and 3 bases, with 4 bases remaining between them. The CDR3 consists of 14 residues.